Listed below are T cell receptor beta chains from one sample, sequenced in a study of blood T cell repertoires in COVID-19. Assay: immunoSEQ multiplex PCR; the TCRdb copy retains only in-frame clones and omits some. Seen here are approximately 93,000 clones, 74% observed once, and the top ten hold roughly 4%. The sequenced material came from peripheral blood. All receptors come from an older man with COVID-19, enrolled during active disease. Each CDR3 is given with its conserved first and last residue. A D gene is named only where the DNA matches it firmly. Some rows mark clone size as missing; the rest say once, few, many or name a class of expanded clone.

.	.	TRBV15	TRBJ2-1	CATRKEFAGARGNEQFF	TGTGCCACCAGAAAAGAGTTTGCAGGGGCTAGGGGGAATGAGCAGTTCTTC
.	.	TRBV9	TRBJ2-1	CASSVLGGGLNNEQFF	TGTGCCAGCTCAGTACTGGGGGGAGGACTTAACAATGAGCAGTTCTTC
.	.	TRBV5-6	TRBJ2-7	CASNKAGLDEQYF	TGTGCCAGCAATAAGGCGGGATTGGACGAGCAGTACTTC
.	.	TRBV7-2	TRBJ2-2	CASSLERGTGELFF	TGTGCCAGCAGCTTGGAAAGAGGAACCGGGGAGCTGTTTTTT
few	.	TRBV18	TRBJ2-1	CASSPTGTNNEQFF	TGTGCCAGCTCACCTACAGGGACCAACAATGAGCAGTTCTTC
.	.	TRBV11-3	TRBJ2-5	CASSLNSQETQYF	TGTGCCAGCAGCTTAAACAGCCAAGAGACCCAGTACTTC
once	.	TRBV4-1	TRBJ1-4	CASSQDPGVLAEKLFF	TGCGCCAGCAGCCAAGATCCAGGGGTGCTAGCTGAAAAACTGTTTTTT
.	.	TRBV27	TRBJ2-4	CASSLFGGEAKNIQYF	TGTGCCAGCAGTTTGTTCGGCGGAGAAGCCAAAAACATTCAGTACTTC
once	.	TRBV5-1	TRBJ1-2	CASSLWDTGSGYTF	TGCGCCAGCAGCTTATGGGACACGGGGTCGGGCTACACCTTC
.	TRBD1	TRBV3-1/TRBV3-2	TRBJ2-7	CASSQVRTGGTYEQYF	TGTGCCAGCAGCCAAGTCCGGACAGGGGGCACCTACGAGCAGTACTTC
.	TRBD2	TRBV5-1	TRBJ2-7	CASSGGTSAYSYEQYF	TGCGCCAGCAGCGGCGGGACTAGCGCATACTCCTACGAGCAGTACTTC
many	TRBD1	TRBV7-2	TRBJ1-2	CASSLGAGGGYGYTF	TGTGCCAGCAGCTTAGGTGCAGGGGGCGGCTATGGCTACACCTTC
.	.	TRBV10-3	TRBJ1-1	CAISTVGGTNTEAFF	TGTGCCATCAGTACCGTTGGGGGGACCAACACTGAAGCTTTCTTT
once	.	TRBV11-1	TRBJ2-2	CASSLEDTGELFF	TGTGCCAGCAGCTTGGAGGATACCGGGGAGCTGTTTTTT
.	TRBD2	TRBV27	TRBJ2-5	CASSSARTSGIFGETQYF	TGTGCCAGCAGTTCCGCCCGGACTAGCGGGATTTTTGGTGAGACCCAGTACTTC
.	.	TRBV18	TRBJ2-1	CASSPRFQIYNEQFF	TGTGCCAGCTCACCACGATTTCAGATTTACAATGAGCAGTTCTTC
once	TRBD2	TRBV29-1	TRBJ2-7	CRKILAGDYEQYF	TGCAGAAAAATTCTAGCGGGAGACTACGAGCAGTACTTC
.	TRBD1	TRBV29-1	TRBJ2-1	CSVEVGAGGAEQFF	TGCAGCGTTGAAGTTGGGGCAGGGGGCGCGGAGCAGTTCTTC
.	TRBD2	TRBV27	TRBJ2-3	CASSSLNPHLAGSTDTQYF	TGTGCCAGCAGTTCACTAAACCCTCATCTAGCGGGATCCACAGATACGCAGTATTTT
few	.	TRBV27	TRBJ2-7	CASSLTPAYEQYF	TGTGCCAGCAGTTTAACACCTGCCTACGAGCAGTACTTC
.	.	TRBV7-3	TRBJ1-1	CASSLVGDTEAFF	TGTGCCAGCAGCCTCGTGGGAGACACTGAAGCTTTCTTT
medium-sized	TRBD1	TRBV5-5	TRBJ1-5	CASSWTGVYSNQPQHF	TGTGCCAGCAGCTGGACAGGGGTCTATAGCAATCAGCCCCAGCATTTT
many	TRBD1	TRBV28	TRBJ1-5	CASSLAGGGNQPQHF	TGTGCCAGCAGTTTAGCAGGGGGCGGCAATCAGCCCCAGCATTTT
.	.	TRBV7-8	TRBJ1-2	CASSSTWGGALGYGYTF	TGTGCCAGCAGCTCAACTTGGGGAGGGGCTCTTGGCTATGGCTACACCTTC
.	.	TRBV18	TRBJ2-7	CASSQEVRIEQYF	TGTGCCAGCTCCCAAGAAGTCAGGATCGAGCAGTACTTC
.	.	TRBV5-4	TRBJ2-7	CASSLAGGNEQYF	TGTGCCAGCAGCTTGGCCGGCGGCAACGAGCAGTACTTC
once	TRBD1	TRBV15	TRBJ1-5	CATSSTVDNRDRANQPQHF	TGTGCCACCAGCAGCACCGTAGATAACAGGGACAGGGCTAATCAGCCCCAGCATTTT
.	TRBD1	TRBV28	TRBJ1-1	CASSTGTGGLSEAFF	TGTGCCAGCAGCACCGGGACAGGGGGCTTGAGTGAAGCTTTCTTT
.	TRBD2	TRBV3-1/TRBV3-2	TRBJ2-2	CASSQVAGVDTGELFF	TGTGCCAGCAGCCAAGTTGCGGGAGTTGACACCGGGGAGCTGTTTTTT
.	.	TRBV27	TRBJ2-2	CASSFISFANTGELFF	TGTGCCAGCAGTTTTATCTCGTTCGCGAACACCGGGGAGCTGTTTTTT
.	TRBD2	TRBV7-9	TRBJ2-3	CASSSGLAGLTDTQYF	TGTGCCAGCAGCTCCGGACTAGCGGGCCTCACAGATACGCAGTATTTT
.	.	TRBV7-9	TRBJ2-3	CASSADIRTDTQYF	TGTGCCAGCAGCGCAGACATCAGGACAGATACGCAGTATTTT
.	TRBD1	TRBV5-6	TRBJ1-1	CASSLSQGATEAFF	TGTGCCAGCAGCCTTTCCCAGGGGGCTACTGAAGCTTTCTTT
.	.	TRBV5-1	TRBJ2-1	CASSLGASATYNEQFF	TGCGCCAGCAGCTTGGGTGCTAGCGCCACCTACAATGAGCAGTTCTTC
once	.	TRBV5-4	TRBJ1-1	CASSLDRVGVLNTEAFF	TGTGCCAGCAGCTTGGACAGGGTGGGTGTGTTGAACACTGAAGCTTTCTTT
.	.	TRBV24-1	TRBJ2-2	CATSDLGRAGELFF	TGTGCCACCAGTGATTTGGGGAGAGCCGGGGAGCTGTTTTTT
.	TRBD2	TRBV10-3	TRBJ2-7	CAIAGGVGGRLGEQYF	TGTGCCATCGCTGGGGGTGTAGGCGGGAGACTGGGGGAGCAGTACTTC
.	.	TRBV18	TRBJ2-5	CASSPRGRGKQETQYF	TGTGCCAGCTCACCAAGAGGAAGGGGCAAACAAGAGACCCAGTACTTC
.	TRBD2	TRBV7-9	TRBJ2-5	CASSPLAGGEETQYF	TGTGCCAGCAGCCCCCTAGCGGGAGGGGAAGAGACCCAGTACTTC
.	TRBD1	TRBV10-3	TRBJ2-2	CASSPGQGAVGELFF	TGTGCCAGTTCTCCGGGACAGGGGGCGGTCGGGGAGCTGTTTTTT
.	TRBD1	TRBV7-9	TRBJ2-6	CASSGRQGRLSGANVLTF	TGTGCCAGCAGCGGACGACAGGGGAGGCTCTCTGGGGCCAACGTCCTGACTTTC
.	.	TRBV6-6	TRBJ2-7	CASSYREGTYEQYF	TGTGCCAGCAGTTACAGAGAGGGAACCTACGAGCAGTACTTC
.	.	TRBV7-2	TRBJ2-2	CASSQGHGTGELFF	TGTGCCAGCAGCCAAGGACATGGCACCGGGGAGCTGTTTTTT
once	.	TRBV7-2	TRBJ2-3	CASSFVARDTDTQYF	TGTGCCAGCAGCTTTGTGGCGCGGGACACAGATACGCAGTATTTT
many	.	TRBV5-6	TRBJ1-1	CASSLGTRGEAFF	TGTGCCAGCAGCTTAGGGACTCGGGGTGAAGCTTTCTTT
.	TRBD1	TRBV5-1	TRBJ1-4	CASSLGQTNEKLFF	TGCGCCAGCAGCCTGGGACAGACTAATGAAAAACTGTTTTTT
.	TRBD1	TRBV27	TRBJ1-5	CASRTGTGALSNQPQHF	TGTGCCAGCAGGACCGGGACAGGGGCCCTTAGCAATCAGCCCCAGCATTTT
.	TRBD2	TRBV4-1	TRBJ2-3	CASSPRLAGPTDTQYF	TGCGCCAGCAGCCCTCGACTAGCGGGACCCACAGATACGCAGTATTTT
few	TRBD1	TRBV11-2	TRBJ2-1	CASSKDRDNEQFF	TGTGCCAGCAGCAAAGACAGGGACAATGAGCAGTTCTTC
.	.	TRBV4-1	TRBJ2-7	CASSPRAGVYEQYF	TGCGCCAGCAGCCCTCGGGCAGGGGTCTACGAGCAGTACTTC
.	.	TRBV7-2	TRBJ1-1	CASTISRQSEAFF	TGTGCCAGCACCATATCAAGACAGAGTGAAGCTTTCTTT